The next 25 T cell receptor beta chains were all read from a single sample in a study of blood T cells in healthy people across ages. A J-beta primer mix and a sample-barcoded 5' primer were used in a second PCR of about 7 to 12 cycles. MiXCR, run by TCRdb on the 5' RACE reads, gives a single entry per CDR3 protein. This sample has 750,000 to 850,000 distinct CDR3 sequences, with 20% to 30% found just once. Separately, the same data were catalogued under a study of T cells of mothers and their children.

Material: blood. The source is a boy between 5 and 17 years old in good health.

This sequence joins TRBV5-1 and TRBJ2-1; D tentatively fits TRBD1 or TRBD2 (5 bases each). The V end was cut by 0 bases, the J end by 10 bases, with 20 bases between. The CDR3 has 16 residues. Germline assignment: CDR1 SGHRS and CDR2 YFSETQ. This CDR3 is CASSLAGTLSRDEQFF. The CDR3 bases are TGCGCCAGCAGCTTGGCAGGAACCCTTAGCCGGGACGAGCAGTTCTTC. The full variable domain, rest sourced from reference TRBV5-1 and TRBJ2-1, is KAGVTQTPRYLIKTRGQQVTLSCSPISGHRSVSWYQQTPGQGLQFLFEYFSETQRNKGNFPGRFSGRQFSNSRSEMNVSTLELGDSALYLCASSLAGTLSRDEQFFGPGTRLTVL.

The gene calls are TRBV3-1 and TRBJ1-4; a weak D match, TRBD1 (6 bases). Trimming shortened V by 1 base and J by 7 bases, and 10 bases separated the two germline ends. CDR3 length: 14 residues. In germline, CDR1 is LGHDT, CDR2 YNNKEL (reference sequence). The CDR3 nucleotides read TGTGCCAGCAGCCAAGCAGGGGCCAGTGAAAAACTGTTTTTT. This translates into CASSQAGASEKLFF.

The rearrangement links TRBV11-2 to TRBJ2-2; 7 bases agree with TRBD2. The CDR3 has 16 amino acids. Losses at the gene ends were 5 bases for V and 3 bases for J; bases not matched to a gene: 9. The germline CDR1 and CDR2 sequences are SGHAT and FQNNGV. Written as DNA, the CDR3 is TGTGCCAGCAGCGACCAACTAGCGAGTTACACCGGGGAGCTGTTTTTT. Its translation: CASSDQLASYTGELFF.

This clonotype was seen a few times. The CDR3 nucleotides read TGCGCCAGCAGCTATCAACAGGATAATTCACCCCTCCACTTT. This gives the protein CASSYQQDNSPLHF. The J gene is TRBJ1-6, the V gene TRBV5-1, with a possible D match to TRBD1 (5 bases). V lost 3 bases to trimming and J lost 5 bases, with 9 bases between them. The CDR3 consists of 14 residues. Germline CDR1 reads SGHRS; CDR2 reads YFSETQ.

This clonotype was seen a handful of times. The V gene is TRBV7-9, the J gene TRBJ1-6; D is unclear. Germline V CDR1 and CDR2: SEHNR, FQNEAQ (reference sequence). The CDR3 has 14 amino acids. Trimming removed 1 base from V and 7 bases from J, with 8 bases in between. The CDR3 DNA sequence: TGTGCCAGCAGCTTAGTAGGTCTGAATTCACCCCTCCACTTT. This codes for CASSLVGLNSPLHF.

The chain is built from TRBV3-1 and TRBJ1-5, with TRBD1 as a possible D gene (5 bases). V lost 6 bases, J lost 0 bases, and 15 bases lay in between. This CDR3 contains 16 residues. Germline-derived CDR1 and CDR2 are LGHDT and YNNKEL (reference sequence). The DNA for the CDR3 is TGTGCCAGCAGTCTAAGGGGCCGCTATAGCAATCAGCCCCAGCATTTT. Its protein product is CASSLRGRYSNQPQHF. Full variable domain (rest looked up from reference TRBV3-1 and TRBJ1-5): DTAVSQTPKYLVTQMGNDKSIKCEQNLGHDTMYWYKQDSKKFLKIMFSYNNKELIINETVPNRFSPKSPDKAHLNLHINSLELGDSAVYFCASSLRGRYSNQPQHFGDGTRLSIL.

In its sample, this clonotype was seen a few times. The rearrangement joins TRBV7-2 to TRBJ2-7; possible D gene TRBD1, 5 bases. The CDR3 has 18 residues. With 1 base removed from V and 2 bases from J, the gap between germline ends came to 21 bases. The germline CDR1 and CDR2 sequences are SGHTA and FQGNSA. CDR3 sequence reads: CASSLGGEKRTNAYEQYF. The CDR3 DNA reads as TGTGCCAGCAGCTTAGGAGGAGAGAAACGGACAAATGCCTACGAGCAGTACTTC.

This chain links TRBV12-3 or TRBV12-4 with TRBJ1-1; D is perhaps TRBD1 (6 bases). V lost 5 bases and J lost 8, with 15 bases in between. The CDR3 is 13 residues long. CDR3 amino acids: CASSPSQGLEAFF. CDR3 bases: TGTGCCAGCAGTCCATCGCAGGGGTTAGAAGCTTTCTTT.

The chain uses TRBV7-3 and TRBJ2-1, with 9 bases fitting TRBD2. J lost 7 bases, V lost 5 bases, and 12 bases had no gene match. CDR1 is SGHTA and CDR2 is FQGTGA in the germline V gene. This CDR3 comprises 16 residues. The chain's CDR3 is CASSAGGGRAMNEQFF. The CDR3 region has the DNA TGTGCCAGCAGCGCCGGGGGCGGGAGGGCCATGAATGAGCAGTTCTTC.

In its sample, this clonotype was seen a few times. The chain couples TRBV20-1 to TRBJ2-7; D unclear. Germline-derived CDR1 and CDR2 are DFQATT and SNEGSKA (reference sequence). The CDR3 has 15 residues. Trimming removed 3 bases from V and 0 bases from J, with 15 bases in between. The CDR3 reads CSASFPSTGSYEQYF. CDR3 bases: TGCAGTGCTAGTTTCCCCAGTACCGGCTCCTACGAGCAGTACTTC.

V usage is TRBV12-3 or TRBV12-4 and J usage is TRBJ2-1; 7 bases agree with TRBD2. J was trimmed by 5 bases and V by 1 base; bases with no gene match: 5. The CDR3 covers 15 residues. DNA of the CDR3: TGTGCCAGCAGTTTAGTTGGCGGGAGTGACAATGAGCAGTTCTTC. Protein product: CASSLVGGSDNEQFF.

The table lists this clonotype with a few counts. V gene TRBV29-1 combines with J gene TRBJ2-1; D gene uncertain. The CDR3 runs to 13 residues. Trimming stripped 2 bases from V and 0 bases from J, with 5 bases between. Looked up from germline, CDR1 is SQVTM and CDR2 is ANQGSEA. CDR3: CSVESYSYNEQFF. The CDR3 coding sequence is TGCAGCGTTGAATCCTACTCCTACAATGAGCAGTTCTTC.

At least ten counts were recorded for this clonotype. The chain recombines TRBV7-6 with TRBJ2-5, with 12 nucleotides matching TRBD1. CDR1 SGHVS and CDR2 FNYEAQ come from the germline V gene. J lost 5 bases, V lost 4 bases, and 8 bases had no gene match. This CDR3 is built from 16 residues. The CDR3 sequence is CASSSGQGAYGETQYF. The CDR3 DNA sequence: TGTGCCAGCAGCTCGGGACAGGGGGCTTACGGGGAGACCCAGTACTTC.

This chain joins TRBV20-1 and TRBJ1-2; 7 bases agree with TRBD1. Looked up from germline, CDR1 is DFQATT and CDR2 is SNEGSKA (reference sequence). The CDR3 is 15 residues long. V shed 2 bases, J shed 1 base, and the junction held 7 bases outside the gene matches. This chain's CDR3 is CSARIRDSLNYGYTF. In DNA, the CDR3 is TGCAGTGCTAGAATCCGGGACAGCCTTAACTATGGCTACACCTTC.

The V call is TRBV20-1, the J call TRBJ2-7, with 8 nucleotides matching TRBD2. Losses at the gene ends were 3 bases for V and 3 bases for J; bases not matched to a gene: 10. CDR1 is DFQATT, CDR2 SNEGSKA, per germline (reference sequence). This CDR3 is 15 amino acids long. CDR3: CSARAPAGVGYEQYF. The CDR3 bases are TGCAGTGCTAGGGCCCCAGCGGGAGTGGGCTACGAGCAGTACTTC.

J is TRBJ2-4 and V is TRBV20-1, with D hard to call. V lost 0 bases and J 5 bases, leaving 11 bases between the germline ends. Germline-derived CDR1 and CDR2 are DFQATT and SNEGSKA (reference sequence). The CDR3 covers 14 residues. CDR3 DNA sequence: TGCAGTGCTAGAGATCCGTATTCAGAAAACATTCAGTACTTC. Amino acid sequence: CSARDPYSENIQYF.

Points on this clonotype: Germline and junction disagree at one end, which may indicate a read error. The V and J genes are TRBV27 and TRBJ1-1, with 8 bases that match TRBD1. The CDR3 runs to 17 residues. Per the germline V gene, CDR1 is MNHEY and CDR2 is SMNVEV (reference sequence). The CDR3 DNA reads as TGTGCCAGCAGTCCCCCCCACAGACAGGGGCCGGGCACTGAAGCTCTCTTT. It encodes CASSPPHRQGPGTEALF.

This clonotype has a single count. The V gene is TRBV28, the J gene TRBJ2-7, with D perhaps matching TRBD1 (6 bases). V was shortened by 6 bases and J by 3 bases, with 15 bases between the two germline ends. The CDR3 consists of 14 residues. CDR1 and CDR2 (germline): MDHEN, SYDVKM. This chain's CDR3 is CASRAGTRDYEQYF. CDR3 bases: TGTGCCAGCAGAGCCGGGACACGCGACTACGAGCAGTACTTC.

This chain connects TRBV14 to TRBJ1-3; D is possibly TRBD1 (5 bases). With 0 bases removed from V and 1 base from J, the gap between germline ends came to 10 bases. The CDR3 has 16 residues. Germline assignment: CDR1 SGHDN and CDR2 FVKESK. In DNA, the CDR3 is TGTGCCAGCAGCCAAGATCAGGGATGGTCTGGAAACACCATATATTTT. This encodes CASSQDQGWSGNTIYF. Looking up the rest from reference TRBV14 and TRBJ1-3 gives the full variable domain: EAGVTQFPSHSVIEKGQTVTLRCDPISGHDNLYWYRRVMGKEIKFLLHFVKESKQDESGMPNNRFLAERTGGTYSTLKVQPAELEDSGVYFCASSQDQGWSGNTIYFGEGSWLTVV.

This clonotype has a handful of counts. The chain carries TRBV6-1 and TRBJ1-1; D might be TRBD1 (6 bases). CDR1 is MNHNS and CDR2 is SASEGT in the germline V gene. V lost 2 bases to trimming and J lost 0 bases, with 13 bases between them. The CDR3 has 16 residues. The CDR3 spells CASSERTGAMNTEAFF. CDR3 sequence (DNA): TGTGCCAGCAGTGAAAGGACGGGGGCGATGAACACTGAAGCTTTCTTT.

The chain has TRBV27 and TRBJ1-5; tentatively, D is TRBD1 (5 bases). The germline V gene encodes CDR1 MNHEY and CDR2 SMNVEV (reference sequence). The CDR3 has 14 residues. Trimming took off 8 bases at V and 3 bases at J, with 14 bases between the two ends. The CDR3 loop is CASSSGQNNQPQHF. The DNA of the CDR3 is TGTGCCAGCTCGTCGGGGCAGAACAATCAGCCCCAGCATTTT.

The rearrangement uses TRBV7-8 and TRBJ2-7; 10 nucleotides agree with TRBD1. Germline CDR1 SGHVS, CDR2 FQNEAQ. J was trimmed by 3 bases and V by 4 bases; bases with no gene match: 9. The CDR3 consists of 16 residues. The CDR3 coding sequence is TGTGCCAGCAGCTACCAACCCGGGACAGGGGACTACGAGCAGTACTTC. Translated, it gives CASSYQPGTGDYEQYF.

This clonotype came up a few times. The rearrangement links TRBV27 to TRBJ1-4, with TRBD1 identical over 7 bases. Trimming removed 2 bases from V and 8 bases from J; junction bases left unmatched: 11. The germline gives CDR1 MNHEY, CDR2 SMNVEV (reference sequence). The CDR3 contains 16 residues. In nucleotides, the CDR3 is TGTGCCAGCAGTTTAGGTCTCGGCAGGGGGGAAGAAAAACTGTTTTTT. Encoded protein: CASSLGLGRGEEKLFF.

This clonotype was detected a few times. The chain couples TRBV10-3 to TRBJ1-5, with D possibly matching TRBD1 (5 bases). Germline V gives CDR1 ENHRY, CDR2 SYGVKD. V was pared by 3 bases and J by 3 bases, with 18 bases between. This CDR3 region has 17 residues. The CDR3 protein is CAISDPEGRTVNQPQHF. DNA of the CDR3: TGTGCCATCAGTGACCCCGAGGGACGGACGGTCAATCAGCCCCAGCATTTT.

This chain joins TRBV7-6 and TRBJ2-3; D tentatively fits TRBD1 or TRBD2 (5 bases each). Germline assignment: CDR1 SGHVS and CDR2 FNYEAQ. Trimming stripped 5 bases from V and 2 bases from J, with 17 bases between. CDR3 length: 16 residues. CDR3 protein: CASSGRLGRYTDTQYF. As DNA, the CDR3 is TGTGCCAGCAGCGGAAGACTGGGACGGTACACAGATACGCAGTATTTT.